Listed below are T cell receptor beta chains from one sample, sequenced in a study of cytomegalovirus exposure and HLA in healthy donors. Method: immunoSEQ multiplex PCR; TCRdb's copy keeps in-frame clones and lacks some. Of roughly 150,000 clones listed, roughly 79% were seen once; the top ten hold around 7%. Input material: PBMCs. Source of these receptors: a woman in her thirties or forties in good health and CMV-seropositive. Each CDR3 is given with its conserved first and last residue. The D gene is left open where the match is weak. Some rows have no size entry. The others give once, few or many, or a class for an expanded clone.

once,-,TRBV30,14,TRBJ2-3,CAWSAPGGTDTQYF,TGTGCCTGGAGCGCCCCAGGGGGGACAGATACGCAGTATTTT
-,TRBD1,TRBV5-1,15,TRBJ1-1,CASGGTGAMNTEAFF,TGCGCCAGCGGTGGGACAGGGGCTATGAACACTGAAGCTTTCTTT
-,-,TRBV6-1,13,TRBJ2-1,CASRFYTANEQFF,TGTGCCAGCAGATTTTACACAGCAAATGAGCAGTTCTTC
-,TRBD1,TRBV19,15,TRBJ2-5,CASSNKTISTGAQYF,TGTGCCAGTAGTAACAAGACTATATCAACAGGGGCCCAGTACTTC
-,-,TRBV19,13,TRBJ2-6,CATRGNGANVLTF,TGTGCCACCCGGGGTAACGGGGCCAACGTCCTGACTTTC
-,TRBD1,TRBV7-6,15,TRBJ1-2,CASSPRQGSLHGYTF,TGTGCCAGCAGCCCACGACAGGGTTCACTACATGGCTACACCTTC
-,-,TRBV4-3,13,TRBJ2-3,CASSQEGTTTQYF,TGCGCCAGCAGCCAAGAGGGGACAACTACGCAGTATTTT
-,-,TRBV28,12,TRBJ2-7,CASSTGVNEQYF,TGTGCCAGCTCTACGGGGGTGAACGAGCAGTACTTC
-,TRBD1,TRBV30,16,TRBJ1-2,CAWSIRGGQRTYGYTF,TGTGCCTGGAGTATTCGAGGGGGACAGCGAACCTATGGCTACACCTTC
few,TRBD2,TRBV19,17,TRBJ2-1,CASSTTGTSWSYNEQFF,TGTGCCAGTAGTACTACCGGGACTAGCTGGTCCTACAATGAGCAGTTCTTC
-,TRBD2,TRBV28,16,TRBJ2-3,CASSRPTSGGADTQYF,TGTGCCAGCAGCCGCCCGACTAGCGGGGGGGCGGATACGCAGTATTTT
-,-,TRBV5-1,14,TRBJ1-1,CASSLVEGSTEAFF,TGCGCCAGCAGCTTGGTTGAGGGTTCCACTGAAGCTTTCTTT
-,TRBD1,TRBV19,11,TRBJ1-2,CAGQGIYGYTF,TGTGCCGGACAGGGGATCTATGGCTACACCTTC
once,-,TRBV30,13,TRBJ2-7,CAWSVGGAGEQYF,TGTGCCTGGAGTGTAGGGGGGGCTGGCGAGCAGTACTTC
-,-,TRBV5-1,13,TRBJ1-4,CASQWSGGEKLFF,TGCGCCAGCCAGTGGTCAGGTGGCGAAAAACTGTTTTTT
-,-,TRBV29-1,12,TRBJ1-1,CSVERGRAEAFF,TGCAGCGTTGAACGGGGTCGGGCAGAAGCTTTCTTT
-,-,TRBV7-3,17,TRBJ2-2,CASSRQPGGLNTGELFF,TGTGCCAGCAGCCGCCAGCCAGGGGGACTCAACACCGGGGAGCTGTTCTTT
-,TRBD1,TRBV7-2,13,TRBJ1-2,CASSLAQGWGYTF,TGTGCCAGCAGCTTAGCACAGGGGTGGGGCTACACCTTC
-,TRBD2,TRBV5-1,14,TRBJ2-1,CASSYSGGYNEQFF,TGCGCCAGCAGCTATAGCGGGGGTTACAATGAGCAGTTCTTC
-,TRBD2,TRBV28,15,TRBJ2-5,CASSQTPGLQETQYF,TGTGCCAGCAGTCAAACGCCGGGACTACAAGAGACCCAGTACTTC
-,-,TRBV27,14,TRBJ1-6,CASSFPSVNSPLHF,TGTGCCAGCAGTTTTCCTTCCGTTAATTCACCCCTCCACTTT
few,-,TRBV28,15,TRBJ1-4,CASSTVQGRSEKLFF,TGTGCCAGCAGTACAGTACAGGGAAGGAGTGAAAAACTGTTTTTT
-,-,TRBV5-5,17,TRBJ1-5,CASSLSGVDRYVQPQHF,TGTGCCAGCAGCTTGTCAGGGGTTGATCGGTACGTCCAGCCCCAGCATTTT
-,TRBD2,TRBV5-4,14,TRBJ2-3,CASSARSGGGTQYF,TGTGCCAGCAGCGCACGGAGCGGGGGAGGGACGCAGTATTTT
-,TRBD2,TRBV28,18,TRBJ2-7,CASRASGFSHRITYEQYF,TGTGCCAGCAGAGCTAGCGGGTTTTCCCATCGAATCACCTACGAGCAGTACTTC
many,TRBD2,TRBV11-2,16,TRBJ2-1,CASKPLADPSYNEQFF,TGTGCCAGCAAACCCCTAGCGGACCCATCCTACAATGAGCAGTTCTTC
few,TRBD1,TRBV6-1,14,TRBJ1-2,CASSSQGSLYGYTF,TGTGCCAGCAGCTCACAGGGGTCGCTCTATGGCTACACCTTC
-,TRBD2,TRBV10-1,15,TRBJ2-3,CASSAGGLEADTQYF,TGCGCCAGCAGTGCGGGGGGACTAGAAGCAGATACGCAGTATTTT
-,-,TRBV5-4,17,TRBJ1-6,CASGFGISLHSNSPLHF,TGTGCCAGCGGCTTCGGGATTTCTCTGCACTCGAATTCACCCCTCCACTTT
-,TRBD1,TRBV5-4,14,TRBJ1-2,CASSLARGTDGYTF,TGTGCCAGCAGCTTGGCCAGGGGGACTGATGGCTACACCTTC
-,-,TRBV11-2,15,TRBJ2-7,CASSPGVLGTYEQYF,TGTGCCAGCAGCCCCGGGGTGCTGGGAACCTACGAGCAGTACTTC
-,-,TRBV7-2,13,TRBJ2-5,CASSSGPLETQYF,TGTGCCAGCAGCTCTGGGCCTTTAGAGACCCAGTACTTC
-,TRBD1,TRBV15,14,TRBJ1-5,CARETGDLNQPQHF,TGTGCCAGGGAAACAGGGGACCTTAATCAGCCCCAGCATTTT